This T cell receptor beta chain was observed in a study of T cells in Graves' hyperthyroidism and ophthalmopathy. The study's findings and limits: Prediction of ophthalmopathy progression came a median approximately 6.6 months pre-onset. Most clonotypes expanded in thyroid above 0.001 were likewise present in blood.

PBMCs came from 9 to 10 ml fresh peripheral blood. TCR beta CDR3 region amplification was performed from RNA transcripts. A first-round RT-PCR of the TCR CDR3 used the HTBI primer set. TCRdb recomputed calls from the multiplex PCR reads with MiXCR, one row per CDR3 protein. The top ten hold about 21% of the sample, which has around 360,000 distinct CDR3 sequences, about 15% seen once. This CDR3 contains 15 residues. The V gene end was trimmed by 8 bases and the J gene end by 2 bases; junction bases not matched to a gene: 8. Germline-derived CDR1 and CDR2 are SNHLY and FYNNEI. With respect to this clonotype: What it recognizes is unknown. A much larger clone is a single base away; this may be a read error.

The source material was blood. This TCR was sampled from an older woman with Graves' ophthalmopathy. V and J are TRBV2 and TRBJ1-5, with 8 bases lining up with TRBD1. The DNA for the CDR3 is TGTGCCAGCGCCCAGACAGGGGACGGCAATCAGCCCCAGCATTTT. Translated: CASAQTGDGNQPQHF.